Below are 17 T cell receptor beta chains sequenced from a single sample in a study of OX40 agonist ivuxolimab in advanced cancers. TCRdb's table, derived via immunoSEQ multiplex PCR, lists solely in-frame clones and lacks some. The sample has under 85,000 clones, 85% to 95% seen once. Sequences were derived from CD4+ or CD8+ T cells sorted from blood, sampled in a trial of the OX40 agonist ivuxolimab. The receptor source for this set is an adult with an advanced solid tumor such as melanoma, head and neck, liver or kidney cancer.

The V call is TRBV14, the J call TRBJ2-7; 7 bases agree with TRBD1. From germline, CDR1 is SGHDN and CDR2 FVKESK. V lost 1 base and J lost 2; bases outside the gene matches: 11. The CDR3 sequence is 17 residues long. The CDR3 DNA is TGTGCCAGCAGCCAAGCCACCGGGGAGACAGGGCCCTACGAGCAGTACTTC. Its protein product is CASSQATGETGPYEQYF.

The chain is built from TRBV25-1 and TRBJ2-5; D is uncertain. CDR3 length equals 12 residues. Trimming stripped 1 base from V and 2 bases from J, with 2 bases between. Per germline, CDR1 MGHDK and CDR2 SYGVNS. This CDR3 reads CASSEWQETQYF. The CDR3, as DNA: TGTGCCAGCAGTGAATGGCAAGAGACCCAGTACTTC. The full variable domain, rest sourced from reference TRBV25-1 and TRBJ2-5, is EADIYQTPRYLVIGTGKKITLECSQTMGHDKMYWYQQDPGMELHLIHYSYGVNSTEKGDLSSESTVSRIRTEHFPLTLESARPSHTSQYLCASSEWQETQYFGPGTRLLVL.

The V call is TRBV9, the J call TRBJ2-3, with D possibly matching TRBD2 (6 bases). CDR3 size: 16 residues. CDR1 is SGDLS and CDR2 is YYNGEE in the germline V gene. Trimming removed 2 bases at V and 3 bases at J, with 16 bases between. CDR3 residues: CASSVGGGHGTDTQYF. As DNA, the CDR3 is TGTGCCAGCAGCGTTGGGGGAGGCCACGGAACAGATACGCAGTATTTT.

This chain links TRBV11-2 with TRBJ2-1, with TRBD2 matching 7 bases. Trimming cost V 5 bases and J 0 bases; bases outside gene matches: 4. This CDR3 spans 15 amino acids. Germline CDR1 is SGHAT and CDR2 is FQNNGV. The CDR3 reads CASSRTGGSYNEQFF. CDR3 coding DNA: TGTGCCAGCAGCCGTACGGGGGGCTCCTACAATGAGCAGTTCTTC.

The rearrangement joins TRBV7-9 to TRBJ1-1; D uncertain. The CDR3 runs to 11 residues. Deletions cut 8 bases from V and 4 bases from J, with 8 bases between. Looked up from germline, CDR1 is SEHNR and CDR2 is FQNEAQ (reference sequence). The CDR3 loop is CASSYGTEAFF. In DNA form, the CDR3 reads TGTGCCAGCTCCTACGGCACTGAAGCTTTCTTT.

CDR3 in DNA: TGTGCCAGCAGCTTGGTTCAGGGGAATTTGGACGAGCAGTACTTC. Translating it yields CASSLVQGNLDEQYF. The rearrangement uses TRBV5-8 and TRBJ2-5; weak D call: TRBD1 (6 bases). The tail of the sequence fits TRBJ2-7 better, so the J call may be wrong. CDR3 length: 15 residues. Germline CDR1 reads SGHTS; CDR2 reads YDEGEE.

The chain combines TRBV30 with TRBJ1-5; D is ambiguous. V lost 0 bases and J lost 2, with 8 bases in between. The CDR3 contains 14 residues. Looked up from germline, CDR1 is GTSNPN and CDR2 is SVGIG (reference sequence). CDR3 nucleotide sequence: TGTGCCTGGAGTGTGGGGATTGGCAATCAGCCCCAGCATTTT. It yields the protein CAWSVGIGNQPQHF.

This sequence joins TRBV5-4 and TRBJ2-5; D possibly corresponds to TRBD2 (5 bases). This CDR3 is 13 amino acids long. Germline V lookup: CDR1 SGHNT, CDR2 YYREEE (reference sequence). Deletions cut 4 bases from V and 3 bases from J, with 10 bases between. As DNA, the CDR3 is TGTGCCAGCAGCCATCAGAGGGAAGAGACCCAGTACTTC. Its protein product is CASSHQREETQYF.

The V gene is TRBV13, the J gene TRBJ2-7, with 10 bases aligning to TRBD1. Germline loops: CDR1 PRHDT, CDR2 FYEKMQ (reference sequence). The V and J ends lost 3 bases and 7 bases, in that order; junction bases with no gene match: 9. CDR3 length: 15 amino acids. CDR3 in amino acids: CASSFYSTGGEEQYF. The CDR3 nucleotides read TGTGCCAGCAGCTTTTACTCGACAGGGGGCGAAGAGCAGTACTTC.

This chain uses TRBV4-3 with TRBJ2-3; D remains unclear. Germline assignment: CDR1 LGHNA and CDR2 YSLEER. V lost 4 bases and J 2 bases, leaving 22 bases between the germline ends. The CDR3 length is 18 residues. CDR3 sequence reads: CASSPVFGALYSTDTQYF. The CDR3, as DNA: TGCGCCAGCAGCCCGGTTTTTGGCGCCTTGTACTCCACAGATACGCAGTATTTT.

CDR3 sequence reads: CASSLTGGSGNTIYF. CDR3 DNA sequence: TGTGCCAGTAGTTTGACAGGGGGTTCAGGAAACACCATATATTTT. The chain carries TRBV19 and TRBJ1-3; TRBD1 aligns across 9 bases. The CDR3 contains 15 residues. Germline CDR1 reads LNHDA; CDR2 reads SQIVND (reference sequence). The V and J ends lost 5 bases and 4 bases, in that order; junction bases with no gene match: 6.

This chain uses TRBV7-8 with TRBJ2-7, with D hard to call. The germline V gene has CDR1 SGHVS and CDR2 FQNEAQ. Between the trimmed V and J ends, which lost 2 bases and 4 bases, there was a span of 9 bases. The length of the CDR3 is 13 residues. The CDR3 reads CASSLPMAYEQYF. In DNA form, the CDR3 reads TGTGCCAGCAGCTTACCGATGGCTTACGAGCAGTACTTC.

The J gene is TRBJ2-2, the V gene TRBV27; D is uncertain. This CDR3 is built from 14 residues. CDR1 and CDR2 from the germline V gene are MNHEY and SMNVEV (reference sequence). V was shortened by 6 bases and J by 0 bases, with 8 bases between the two germline ends. The CDR3 region has the DNA TGTGCCAGCAGCAGTTACACGAACACCGGGGAGCTGTTTTTT. This translates into CASSSYTNTGELFF.

The CDR3 nucleotides are TGTGCCAGTAGTATTGGTCCCGGGACAGCCTACGAGCAGTACTTC. The encoded protein is CASSIGPGTAYEQYF. The chain has TRBV19 and TRBJ2-5; 7 nucleotides line up with TRBD1. The DNA end favors TRBJ2-7, so the J call may be wrong. The CDR3 totals 15 residues. Germline loops: CDR1 LNHDA, CDR2 SQIVND (reference sequence).

The V call is TRBV28, the J call TRBJ2-1, with TRBD2 matching 7 bases. Trimming cost V 6 bases and J 7 bases; bases outside gene matches: 21. The CDR3 consists of 18 residues. Germline lookup yields CDR1 MDHEN and CDR2 SYDVKM. CDR3 protein: CASSLFPFRLADKNEQFF. CDR3 sequence (DNA): TGTGCCAGCAGCCTATTTCCATTTAGGCTAGCGGATAAGAATGAGCAGTTCTTC. Full variable domain (outside the CDR3, taken from reference TRBV28 and TRBJ2-1): DVKVTQSSRYLVKRTGEKVFLECVQDMDHENMFWYRQDPGLGLRLIYFSYDVKMKEKGDIPEGYSVSREKKERFSLILESASTNQTSMYLCASSLFPFRLADKNEQFFGPGTRLTVL.

This clone was seen only once. The V call is TRBV9, the J call TRBJ2-1; D possibly corresponds to TRBD1 (6 bases). CDR1 SGDLS and CDR2 YYNGEE come from the germline V gene. V was trimmed by 7 bases and J by 6 bases, leaving 20 bases between them. The CDR3 is 15 residues long. CDR3 region: CASGDKPYPSNEQFF. The CDR3 DNA sequence: TGTGCCAGCGGGGACAAACCCTACCCGTCCAATGAGCAGTTCTTC. Full variable domain (rest looked up from reference TRBV9 and TRBJ2-1): DSGVTQTPKHLITATGQRVTLRCSPRSGDLSVYWYQQSLDQGLQFLIQYYNGEERAKGNILERFSAQQFPDLHSELNLSSLELGDSALYFCASGDKPYPSNEQFFGPGTRLTVL.

The chain joins TRBV7-8 to TRBJ2-7; maybe TRBD2 (6 bases). Germline V lookup: CDR1 SGHVS, CDR2 FQNEAQ. This CDR3 is 21 amino acids long. With 5 bases removed from V and 4 bases from J, the gap between germline ends came to 36 bases. In nucleotides, the CDR3 is TGTGCCAGCAGCCACCGCCCGGGGAGGAGGGTTACCCTGCTGGCCCCTTACGAGCAGTACTTC. Amino acids: CASSHRPGRRVTLLAPYEQYF.